The 9 T cell receptor beta chains below were found in one sample sequenced in a study of blood T cell repertoires in COVID-19. This table comes from immunoSEQ multiplex PCR, and its TCRdb copy is limited to in-frame clones, with some not included. Counted here are about 170,000 clones, around 85% occurring once; the ten biggest clones make up 2.5% to 4%. Sequencing was performed on peripheral blood. The receptor set was obtained from a human donor with acute or convalescent COVID-19. The donor label of this sample is uncertain.

The chain is built from TRBV7-9 and TRBJ2-1; D perhaps matches TRBD2 (5 bases). Trimming took 3 bases from V and 3 from J, leaving 6 bases between them. The germline gives CDR1 SEHNR, CDR2 FQNEAQ (reference sequence). The CDR3 covers 13 residues. The CDR3 bases are TGTGCCAGCAGCTTGGGAGACTACAATGAGCAGTTCTTC. Translation gives CASSLGDYNEQFF.

This chain connects TRBV5-8 to TRBJ2-7; 9 nucleotides agree with TRBD1. V trimming: 4 bases; J trimming: 1 base; junction bases outside the gene matches: 12. Germline CDR1 reads SGHTS; CDR2 reads YDEGEE. This CDR3 is 17 amino acids long. CDR3 sequence reads: CASSQIFDRGGSYEQYF. CDR3 bases: TGTGCCAGCAGCCAGATTTTTGACAGGGGGGGTTCCTACGAGCAGTACTTC.

This chain links TRBV7-3 with TRBJ2-1; D gene unclear. The V and J ends lost 4 bases and 5 bases respectively, with 6 bases between them. There are 12 residues in the CDR3. Germline values: CDR1 SGHTA, CDR2 FQGTGA. The CDR3 sequence is CASSWSNNEQFF. The CDR3 coding sequence is TGTGCCAGCAGCTGGAGCAACAATGAGCAGTTCTTC.

This chain connects TRBV3-1 (or the pseudogene TRBV3-2) to TRBJ2-2; D gene unclear. CDR3 length: 11 residues. Germline V gene data show CDR1 as LGHDT and CDR2 as YNNKEL (reference sequence). V gave up 7 bases and J gave up 13 bases, with 13 bases separating them. The CDR3 nucleotides are TGTGCCAGCACCTCGGGTGGCGGGCTGTTTTTT. Translated, it gives CASTSGGGLFF.

The chain carries TRBV4-2 and TRBJ2-7, with TRBD1 matching 9 bases. Germline-derived CDR1 and CDR2 are LGHNA and YNFKEQ. The trim removed 4 bases at V and 1 base at J, leaving 11 bases unmatched. This CDR3 is 17 amino acids long. CDR3 sequence: CASSLWGDRDPSYEQYF. CDR3 DNA: TGTGCCAGCAGCCTCTGGGGGGACAGGGATCCGTCCTACGAGCAGTACTTC.

The gene calls are TRBV13 and TRBJ2-7; 11 bases are a match to TRBD1. The V gene's germline CDR1 is PRHDT and CDR2 FYEKMQ (reference sequence). This CDR3 has 16 residues. J gave up 1 base and V 5 bases, and 7 bases lay outside the gene matches. CDR3 protein: CASSQWGQGVSYEQYF. The CDR3 nucleotides read TGTGCCAGCAGCCAATGGGGACAGGGGGTTTCCTACGAGCAGTACTTC.

V and J are TRBV5-4 and TRBJ1-4; possibly TRBD1 for D (6 bases). Trimming took 0 bases from V and 3 from J, leaving 12 bases between them. This CDR3 is built from 16 residues. Germline lookup yields CDR1 SGHNT and CDR2 YYREEE (reference sequence). CDR3 sequence reads: CASSLAAGAANEKLFF. The CDR3 DNA reads TGTGCCAGCAGCTTGGCCGCAGGGGCGGCTAATGAAAAACTGTTTTTT.

The CDR3 protein is CASSGRMNTEAFF. In DNA, the CDR3 is TGTGCCAGTAGTGGGAGAATGAACACTGAAGCTTTCTTT. This rearrangement joins TRBV19 to TRBJ1-1; D unresolved. Germline V gene lookup returns CDR1 LNHDA and CDR2 SQIVND (reference sequence). The CDR3 covers 13 residues. Trimming cost V 5 bases and J 0 bases, with 7 bases left between them.

The chain links TRBV4-1 to TRBJ2-1; 9 bases agree with TRBD1. From germline, CDR1 is MGHRA and CDR2 YSYEKL. The CDR3 consists of 16 residues. The junction had 6 bases not matched to a gene; V was cut back by 0 bases and J by 6 bases. CDR3 nucleotide sequence: TGCGCCAGCAGCCAAGATTTCCAGGACAGGGGCAATGAGCAGTTCTTC. Encoded protein: CASSQDFQDRGNEQFF.